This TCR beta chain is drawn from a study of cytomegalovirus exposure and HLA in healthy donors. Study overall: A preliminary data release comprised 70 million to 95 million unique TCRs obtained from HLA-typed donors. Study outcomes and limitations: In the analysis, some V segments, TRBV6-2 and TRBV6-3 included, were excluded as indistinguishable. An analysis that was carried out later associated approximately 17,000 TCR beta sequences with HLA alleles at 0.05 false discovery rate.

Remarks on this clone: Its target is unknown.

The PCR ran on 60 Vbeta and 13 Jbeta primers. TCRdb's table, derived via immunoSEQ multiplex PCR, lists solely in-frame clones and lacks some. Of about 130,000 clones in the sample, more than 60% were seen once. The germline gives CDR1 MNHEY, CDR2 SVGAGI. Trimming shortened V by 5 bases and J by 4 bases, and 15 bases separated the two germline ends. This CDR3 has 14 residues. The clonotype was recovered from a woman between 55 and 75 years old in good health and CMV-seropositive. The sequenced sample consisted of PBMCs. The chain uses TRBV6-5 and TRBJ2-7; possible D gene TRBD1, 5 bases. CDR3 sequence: CASSNRVGAYEQYF. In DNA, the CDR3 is TGTGCCAGCAGTAACAGAGTAGGGGCTTACGAGCAGTACTTC.